A selection of T cell receptor beta chains follows, all from one sample in a study of Graves' ophthalmopathy and Graves' hyperthyroidism. MiXCR was run by TCRdb on the multiplex PCR reads, yielding one entry per CDR3 protein. The sample has approximately 640,000 distinct CDR3 sequences; over 40% are singletons. The sequencing sample was made of peripheral blood. Receptors originate from an adult man with Graves' ophthalmopathy. Each CDR3 is given with its conserved first and last residue. Fields, in order: D gene, clone size, V gene, J gene, CDR3 DNA, CDR3 protein. D genes are given only for firm matches. Clone size is not always given. Where it is, it says once, few, many or a class for expanded clones.

TRBD1	many	TRBV29-1	TRBJ2-7	TGCAGCGTTGTTTCGGGACAGGGGAAGTACGAGCAGTACTTC	CSVVSGQGKYEQYF
TRBD1	many	TRBV19	TRBJ2-7	TGTGCCAGTAGGCGAGCACCAGGGACAGGGGCTCTCGAGCAGTACTTC	CASRRAPGTGALEQYF
TRBD1	many	TRBV10-3	TRBJ1-1	TGTGCCACCAAGGGACAGGATTACACTGAAGCTTTCTTT	CATKGQDYTEAFF
TRBD1	-	TRBV29-1	TRBJ2-1	TGCAGCGTTGAAATAATACAGGGGGCAGGTGAGCAGTTCTTC	CSVEIIQGAGEQFF
-	few	TRBV10-2	TRBJ1-6	TGCGCCAGCAGTGAGGTGACGAATTCACCCCTCCACTTT	CASSEVTNSPLHF
-	many	TRBV2	TRBJ2-6	TGTGCCAGCAGTGAAGCGGCACCCTCCTCTGGGGCCAACGTCCTGACTTTC	CASSEAAPSSGANVLTF
-	many	TRBV10-3	TRBJ1-2	TGTGCCATCAGTGAGTCAAGGGCGGATGGCTACACCTTC	CAISESRADGYTF
-	many	TRBV15	TRBJ1-5	TGTGCCACCAGCAGAGAGAGGACGGGGGGTCAGCCCCAGCATTTT	CATSRERTGGQPQHF
-	-	TRBV25-1	TRBJ1-2	TGTGCCAGCTTTACCGGCCGCCGTGGCTACACCTTC	CASFTGRRGYTF
-	many	TRBV12-3/TRBV12-4	TRBJ1-1	TGTGCCAGCAGCCGAGACAACGTGAACACTGAAGCTTTCTTT	CASSRDNVNTEAFF
-	few	TRBV9	TRBJ2-2	TGTGCCAGCAGCGTAGAGTGGACAGCCACCACCGGGGAGCTGTTTTTT	CASSVEWTATTGELFF
TRBD2	-	TRBV11-1	TRBJ2-5	TGTGCCAGCAGCTTAGTACTAGCGGGATCCCTTGGAGAGACCCAGTACTTC	CASSLVLAGSLGETQYF
TRBD1	-	TRBV25-1	TRBJ1-1	TGTGCCAGCTCACCAGGGACAGGAAAGGTTGGGAACACTGAAGCTTTCTTT	CASSPGTGKVGNTEAFF
-	-	TRBV11-2	TRBJ1-1	TGCGCCAGCAGCCCCGCCGGTACAGGGCGGAACACTGAAGCTTTCTTT	CASSPAGTGRNTEAFF
TRBD1	many	TRBV2	TRBJ1-2	TGTGCCAGCGACCTTGGGGGAGGGGGCGGCTATGGCTACACCTTC	CASDLGGGGGYGYTF
-	few	TRBV18	TRBJ1-3	TGTGCCAGCTCACCTCGGACAGATACGGGAAACACCATATATTTT	CASSPRTDTGNTIYF
TRBD1	-	TRBV7-2	TRBJ2-6	TGTGCCAGCAGCTTCAGGGGGCACTATGGGGCCAACGTCCTGACTTTC	CASSFRGHYGANVLTF
-	-	TRBV6-5	TRBJ1-4	TGTGCCAGCAGTGAAGCGCGGAAACTGTTTTTT	CASSEARKLFF
-	-	TRBV25-1	TRBJ2-1	TGTGCCAGCAGTGAACGAAGACTAGAACACAATGAGCAGTTCTTC	CASSERRLEHNEQFF
TRBD1	-	TRBV10-3	TRBJ2-5	TGTGCCATATCCGGGACAGGGGGCGAGACCCAGTACTTC	CAISGTGGETQYF
-	many	TRBV19	TRBJ1-4	TGTGCCAGTAGCAACAGGGTTGCAACTAATGAAAAACTGTTTTTT	CASSNRVATNEKLFF
-	many	TRBV5-6	TRBJ1-5	TGTGCGAGCGCACTGGGCGGAAGCAATCAGCCCCAGCATTTT	CASALGGSNQPQHF
TRBD1	-	TRBV25-1	TRBJ1-4	TGTGCCAGCAGCGCGCTCCATACGGGACAGGGCGATGAAAAACTGTTTTTT	CASSALHTGQGDEKLFF
-	-	TRBV10-3	TRBJ1-3	TGTGCCATCAGGGCAGGGTACTCTGGAAACACCATATATTTT	CAIRAGYSGNTIYF
-	-	TRBV14	TRBJ2-7	TGTGCCAGCAGCCAAGTATTACAGGTCTACGAGCAGTACTTC	CASSQVLQVYEQYF
TRBD2	many	TRBV15	TRBJ2-2	TGTGCCACCAGCAGAGTGGGACTAGCGGCCGACGCGAACACCGGGGAGCTGTTTTTT	CATSRVGLAADANTGELFF
TRBD1	-	TRBV12-3/TRBV12-4	TRBJ2-5	TGTGCCACCGTAACTCACAGGGGGCGATTGTCAGAGACCCAGTACTTC	CATVTHRGRLSETQYF
-	-	TRBV20-1	TRBJ1-2	TGCAGTGCTATCGGGACTCACTATGGCTACACCTTC	CSAIGTHYGYTF
TRBD2	-	TRBV20-1	TRBJ2-5	TGCAGTGCTAGAGATGGGGGGGAAGGGACGGAGGAAGAGACCCAGTACTTC	CSARDGGEGTEEETQYF
-	many	TRBV2	TRBJ1-6	TGTGCCAGCAAAGTCCCATCACCCCTCCACTTT	CASKVPSPLHF
-	many	TRBV11-2	TRBJ1-3	TGTGCCAGCAGTATACATATCTCTGGAAACACCATATATTTT	CASSIHISGNTIYF
-	many	TRBV12-3/TRBV12-4	TRBJ1-2	TGTGCCAGCAGTTTATTCGGGCAGGGAGTTTCTGGCTACACCTTC	CASSLFGQGVSGYTF
TRBD1	few	TRBV19	TRBJ2-2	TGTGCCAGTAGTATAGCCCCGGGACAGGGGGGCACCGGGGAGCTGTTTTTT	CASSIAPGQGGTGELFF
TRBD1	-	TRBV9	TRBJ2-5	TGTGCCAGCAGCGTAGAGGGGCAGGGGGCTGAGACCCAGTACTTC	CASSVEGQGAETQYF
-	few	TRBV4-1	TRBJ2-7	TGCGCCAGCAGCCAAGAGGGCTGGACCTACGAGCAGTACTTC	CASSQEGWTYEQYF
-	few	TRBV12-5	TRBJ2-7	TGTGCTAGTGGTTTGGTACGCAGTATGAGGGACCCCTCCTACGAGCAGTACTTC	CASGLVRSMRDPSYEQYF
-	-	TRBV5-4	TRBJ2-7	TGTGCCAGCAGCTTGGAGGGACGCGACTACGGGCAGTACTTC	CASSLEGRDYGQYF
-	-	TRBV25-1	TRBJ1-2	TGTGCCAGCAGTGAAGGGGGGGGGAAAGGCTACACCTTC	CASSEGGGKGYTF
-	many	TRBV10-3	TRBJ2-7	TGTGCCATCAGTGACCGGGACAACACCTGCGAGCAGTACTTC	CAISDRDNTCEQYF
TRBD2	-	TRBV7-2	TRBJ2-5	TGTGCCAGCAGCTCTATCCTACAGCGGGAGGAGACCCAGTACTTC	CASSSILQREETQYF
-	few	TRBV29-1	TRBJ2-1	TGCAGCGTACAGGGTGCGGGCGATGAGCAGTTCTTC	CSVQGAGDEQFF
-	few	TRBV20-1	TRBJ2-7	TGCAGTGCTAGAGAGATTAGAAGCTACGAGCAGTACTTC	CSAREIRSYEQYF
TRBD1	few	TRBV6-6	TRBJ1-5	TGTGCCAGCAGCTCTACAGGGGGCGCATTTCAGCCCCAGCATTTT	CASSSTGGAFQPQHF
TRBD1	many	TRBV9	TRBJ1-3	TGTGCCAGCAGCGTCACAGGGGGCGCTATTCCTGGAAACACCATATATTTT	CASSVTGGAIPGNTIYF
-	-	TRBV9	TRBJ1-3	TGTGCCAGCAGTGCTTCACCGGGACAATCAGGAAACACCATATATTTT	CASSASPGQSGNTIYF
TRBD1	many	TRBV24-1	TRBJ2-2	TGTGCCACCAGTGATTTCTTCAGGGGGTCAGGGGAGCTGTTTTTT	CATSDFFRGSGELFF
TRBD2	few	TRBV7-2	TRBJ2-2	TGTGCCAGCAGCCCCCATGCGGCGGGAGGGAACACCGGGGAGCTGTTTTTT	CASSPHAAGGNTGELFF
-	many	TRBV9	TRBJ2-7	TGTGCCAGCAGCGTAGACGGCAGGGAACACTACGAGCAGTACTTC	CASSVDGREHYEQYF
-	few	TRBV10-2	TRBJ2-2	TGCGCCACCCAACCGGACAGAACCGGGGAGCTGTTTTTT	CATQPDRTGELFF
-	-	TRBV25-1	TRBJ2-5	TGTGCCAGCAGCGCCCTCAGGGGGGGTGGACCCGGCGATGAGACCCAGTACTTC	CASSALRGGGPGDETQYF